These 28 T cell receptor beta chains originate from one sample sequenced in a study of T-cell memory formation after mild COVID-19. From the 5' RACE reads, TCRdb called clonotypes with MiXCR, one entry per CDR3 protein. The sample includes roughly 350,000 distinct CDR3 sequences, around a fifth seen only once; the top ten take 9.5% to 15%. The sequencing sample was made of PBMCs or a T cell subset sorted from them (not recorded which). The receptors here all came from an adult woman who had mild COVID-19 (a few samples of this study predate the infection). Cell type and time point are not known.

This clonotype has a count of ten or more. V gene TRBV7-9 combines with J gene TRBJ1-1; D perhaps matches TRBD1 (5 bases). Germline lookup yields CDR1 SEHNR and CDR2 FQNEAQ (reference sequence). CDR3 size: 13 residues. V lost 5 bases and J 5 bases, leaving 12 bases between the germline ends. The CDR3 nucleotides read TGTGCCAGCAGCCTTGGGACGGGGACTGAAGCTTTCTTT. Translation: CASSLGTGTEAFF.

This clonotype was seen a handful of times. This sequence joins TRBV7-2 and TRBJ2-5, with D perhaps matching TRBD1 or TRBD2 (5 bases each). The V and J ends lost 1 base and 3 bases respectively, with 12 bases between them. This CDR3 is 15 amino acids long. Looked up from germline, CDR1 is SGHTA and CDR2 is FQGNSA. The DNA for the CDR3 is TGTGCCAGCAGCTTAGTACCGGGACCTGAAGAGACCCAGTACTTC. Its translation is CASSLVPGPEETQYF. Full variable domain (rest looked up from reference TRBV7-2 and TRBJ2-5): GAGVSQSPSNKVTEKGKDVELRCDPISGHTALYWYRQSLGQGLEFLIYFQGNSAPDKSGLPSDRFSAERTGGSVSTLTIQRTQQEDSAVYLCASSLVPGPEETQYFGPGTRLLVL.

This chain connects TRBV4-1 to TRBJ1-4; the D gene is possibly TRBD1 (6 bases). This CDR3 region has 18 residues. The germline V and J ends were trimmed by 0 bases and 1 base, with 15 bases remaining between them. Germline lookup yields CDR1 MGHRA and CDR2 YSYEKL. The CDR3 is CASSQESRGRGTNEKLFF. Here the CDR3 DNA reads TGCGCCAGCAGCCAAGAGTCCAGGGGAAGAGGAACTAATGAAAAACTGTTTTTT.

The V gene is TRBV2, the J gene TRBJ2-5, with a possible D match to TRBD1 (6 bases). CDR3 length: 12 residues. CDR1 SNHLY and CDR2 FYNNEI come from the germline V gene. Trimming shortened V by 7 bases and J by 4 bases, and 10 bases separated the two germline ends. The CDR3 spells CASKGDGETQYF. The DNA of the CDR3 is TGTGCCAGCAAGGGGGATGGAGAGACCCAGTACTTC.

The chain employs TRBV7-3 and TRBJ2-5; 9 positions agree with TRBD1. With V trimmed by 5 bases and J by 5 bases, 3 bases remained unmatched. The CDR3 extends over 13 amino acids. CDR1 is SGHTA, CDR2 FQGTGA, per germline. For the CDR3, the DNA is TGTGCCAGCAGCCGGGGGACAGGGGAGACCCAGTACTTC. Its protein is CASSRGTGETQYF.

The chain employs TRBV20-1 and TRBJ2-4; TRBD2 might be the D (5 bases). Per germline, CDR1 DFQATT and CDR2 SNEGSKA (reference sequence). The CDR3 length is 11 residues. Trimming stripped 2 bases from V and 15 bases from J, with 14 bases between. CDR3 loop: CSARPGLASYF. CDR3 in DNA: TGCAGTGCTAGACCAGGCTTAGCGTCGTACTTC.

This clonotype has more than one count but fewer than ten. V and J are TRBV25-1 and TRBJ2-1, with a possible D match to TRBD1 (5 bases). The V and J ends lost 4 bases and 7 bases respectively, with 17 bases between them. Germline V gene sequence: CDR1 MGHDK, CDR2 SYGVNS. The CDR3 totals 15 residues. Here the CDR3 DNA reads TGTGCCAGCAGTGTCTTTGGGGCTCGGGTGAATGAGCAGTTCTTC. Residues: CASSVFGARVNEQFF.

The chain carries TRBV6-5 and TRBJ1-5, with D unresolved. Trimming removed 9 bases from V and 0 bases from J, with 15 bases in between. CDR3 length: 15 amino acids. Germline V gives CDR1 MNHEY, CDR2 SVGAGI. The CDR3 DNA is TGTGCCAGTCGTAAATTGGGATCTAGCAATCAGCCCCAGCATTTT. It translates to CASRKLGSSNQPQHF.

V gene TRBV3-1 combines with J gene TRBJ2-7, with D perhaps TRBD1 (6 bases). CDR1 is LGHDT, CDR2 YNNKEL, per germline (reference sequence). There are 13 residues in the CDR3. The V and J ends lost 4 bases and 5 bases respectively, with 12 bases between them. CDR3 sequence reads: CASSPGQMNEQYF. In nucleotides, the CDR3 is TGTGCCAGCAGCCCGGGACAAATGAACGAGCAGTACTTC.

The chain recombines TRBV12-3 or TRBV12-4 with TRBJ2-4; TRBD1 is a possible D gene (5 bases). The CDR3 contains 14 residues. Trimming stripped 2 bases from V and 2 bases from J, with 7 bases between. The CDR3 sequence: CASSLRTTKNIQYF. The DNA of the CDR3 is TGTGCCAGCAGTTTACGGACAACCAAAAACATTCAGTACTTC.

This clonotype was detected a few times. The chain is built from TRBV2 and TRBJ2-3; D uncertain. CDR1 is SNHLY and CDR2 is FYNNEI in the germline V gene. The CDR3 covers 13 residues. The V and J ends lost 7 bases and 0 bases respectively, with 8 bases between them. The chain's CDR3 is CASMPTSTDTQYF. The CDR3 coding sequence is TGTGCCAGCATGCCGACTAGCACAGATACGCAGTATTTT.

This clonotype came up a few times. The chain couples TRBV12-3 or TRBV12-4 to TRBJ1-1; D call uncertain. This CDR3 is 14 amino acids long. Trimming stripped 6 bases from V and 3 bases from J, with 14 bases between. The CDR3 region has the DNA TGTGCCAGCAGCTGGGTCGTAGCGGACACTGAAGCTTTCTTT. It codes for CASSWVVADTEAFF.

The J gene is TRBJ1-2, the V gene TRBV2, with a tentative D call TRBD1 (5 bases). V gave up 6 bases and J gave up 7 bases, with 15 bases separating them. Germline loops: CDR1 SNHLY, CDR2 FYNNEI. This CDR3 has 13 residues. The DNA for the CDR3 is TGTGCCAGCAGCCCGACAGAACAGGCTGGCTACACCTTC. This gives the protein CASSPTEQAGYTF.

This chain connects TRBV7-3 to TRBJ1-2, with D perhaps TRBD1 (6 bases). Germline lookup yields CDR1 SGHTA and CDR2 FQGTGA. This CDR3 contains 15 residues. V was pared by 8 bases and J by 4 bases, with 20 bases between. DNA of the CDR3: TGTGCCAGCGGCCATGGGGGCAGGGACGCCTATGGCTACACCTTC. Amino acid sequence: CASGHGGRDAYGYTF.

The gene calls are TRBV5-5 and TRBJ2-1; D unresolved. Trimming stripped 1 base from V and 7 bases from J, with 6 bases between. The CDR3 covers 12 residues. Per germline, CDR1 SGHKS and CDR2 YYEKEE (reference sequence). CDR3 in amino acids: CASSLSKNEQFF. DNA for the CDR3: TGTGCCAGCAGCTTGTCGAAGAATGAGCAGTTCTTC.

About this clonotype itself: A much larger clone differs from this one at a single base, so this may be a read error. The chain combines TRBV7-2 with TRBJ2-1; TRBD2 matches at 12 bases. The CDR3 contains 13 residues. Germline lookup yields CDR1 SGHTA and CDR2 FQGNSA. J lost 9 bases, V lost 4 bases, and 1 base had no gene match. CDR3 sequence: CASSSSGGGEQFF. CDR3 DNA: TGTGCCAGCAGCTCTAGCGGGGGGGGTGAGCAGTTCTTC.

V usage is TRBV7-9 and J usage is TRBJ1-6; the D gene is possibly TRBD1 (6 bases). CDR1 and CDR2 (germline): SEHNR, FQNEAQ (reference sequence). V dropped 5 bases and J dropped 0 bases, with 8 bases sitting between them. The CDR3 covers 15 residues. CDR3 residues: CASSVDSSYNSPLHF. The DNA of the CDR3 is TGTGCCAGCAGCGTGGACAGCTCCTATAATTCACCCCTCCACTTT.

The rearrangement joins TRBV20-1 to TRBJ2-7; D may match TRBD1 or TRBD2 (5 bases each). Trimming removed 6 bases at V and 5 bases at J, with 20 bases between. Germline CDR1 DFQATT, CDR2 SNEGSKA (reference sequence). There are 14 residues in the CDR3. The CDR3 spells CSAKTGTHHNEQYF. The CDR3, as DNA: TGCAGTGCGAAAACCGGGACCCACCATAACGAGCAGTACTTC.

This clonotype was recorded many times. The chain uses TRBV24-1 and TRBJ2-1, with 8 nucleotides matching TRBD1. Unmatched junction bases numbered 8, after V lost 5 bases and J lost 0 bases. This CDR3 is built from 17 residues. Germline V gene sequence: CDR1 KGHDR, CDR2 SFDVKD. CDR3 DNA: TGTGCCACCAGTGGCCCTGACAGGGGTAGCTCCTACAATGAGCAGTTCTTC. The encoded protein is CATSGPDRGSSYNEQFF.

This clonotype was observed a few times. In DNA, the CDR3 is TGCAGCGTTGTGTTGTGGGACATTCAGTACTTC. This translates into CSVVLWDIQYF. The chain is built from TRBV29-1 and TRBJ2-4; D unresolved. The V end lost 4 bases, the J end lost 8 bases, and 9 bases lay between the germline ends. The CDR3 runs 11 residues. Germline V gene sequence: CDR1 SQVTM, CDR2 ANQGSEA.

The chain carries TRBV20-1 and TRBJ1-3; the D is unclear. Germline V gene data show CDR1 as DFQATT and CDR2 as SNEGSKA (reference sequence). V was trimmed by 6 bases and J by 4 bases, leaving 10 bases between them. CDR3 length: 12 amino acids. DNA for the CDR3: TGCAGTGCCCCGGGATCGGGAAACACCATATATTTT. It codes for CSAPGSGNTIYF.

This chain uses TRBV6-2 or TRBV6-3 with TRBJ1-5; D remains ambiguous. V was shortened by 6 bases and J by 0 bases, with 12 bases between the two germline ends. Germline assignment: CDR1 MNHEY and CDR2 SVGEGT. This CDR3 comprises 15 residues. This CDR3 is CASRSTVYSNQPQHF. The CDR3 nucleotides read TGTGCCAGCAGATCTACAGTTTATAGCAATCAGCCCCAGCATTTT.

The CDR3 is CASSELTKRSPTEAFF. The CDR3 nucleotides are TGTGCCAGCAGTGAACTGACTAAGCGGTCCCCCACTGAAGCTTTCTTT. The chain links TRBV25-1 to TRBJ1-1; D gene uncertain. V was cut by 2 bases and J by 4 bases, with 17 bases left in between. Per the germline V gene, CDR1 is MGHDK and CDR2 is SYGVNS. CDR3 length: 16 residues.

This clonotype was seen only a few times. The CDR3 bases are TGTGCCAGCAGCCAACTAGCCGGGACAGAGGGTTCCTACGAGCAGTACTTC. Protein sequence: CASSQLAGTEGSYEQYF. The chain carries TRBV4-2 and TRBJ2-7, with TRBD1 identical over 7 bases. V gave up 2 bases and J gave up 1 base; unmatched junction bases: 11. Germline CDR1 is LGHNA and CDR2 is YNFKEQ. The CDR3 runs to 17 residues.

This clonotype was counted between two and nine times. This rearrangement joins TRBV29-1 to TRBJ2-7; tentatively, D is TRBD2 (6 bases). The CDR3 sequence is 12 residues long. Trimming took off 1 base at V and 5 bases at J, with 9 bases between the two ends. Germline V gene sequence: CDR1 SQVTM, CDR2 ANQGSEA. The CDR3 nucleotides read TGCAGCGTTGAAGTGTCGGGAGACGAGCAGTACTTC. Translating it yields CSVEVSGDEQYF.

The rearrangement joins TRBV6-6 to TRBJ2-5, with D uncertain. The V gene's germline CDR1 is MNHNY and CDR2 SVGAGI (reference sequence). Trimming pared 0 bases from V and 5 bases from J, leaving 10 bases between. The CDR3 loop spans 14 amino acids. The CDR3 reads CASSYSRIVETQYF. CDR3 DNA: TGTGCCAGCAGTTACTCAAGGATAGTCGAGACCCAGTACTTC.

The V gene is TRBV7-3, the J gene TRBJ1-3, with 7 bases aligning to TRBD1. CDR3 length: 17 amino acids. The V and J ends lost 2 bases and 0 bases, in that order; junction bases with no gene match: 7. Germline V CDR1 and CDR2: SGHTA, FQGTGA. The CDR3 DNA sequence: TGTGCCAGCAGCTTAGGAGGGGGCCGACTCTCTGGAAACACCATATATTTT. Encoded protein: CASSLGGGRLSGNTIYF.

This clonotype has more than one count but fewer than ten. This chain links TRBV7-2 with TRBJ1-6, with TRBD1 identical over 10 bases. From germline, CDR1 is SGHTA and CDR2 FQGNSA. After removal of 1 base from V and 10 bases from J, the junction contained 1 base not matched to a gene. The CDR3 runs to 14 residues. The CDR3 DNA sequence: TGTGCCAGCAGCTTAGGGACAGGGGGGTCACCCCTCCACTTT. Translation: CASSLGTGGSPLHF.